This TCR beta chain was recorded in a study of cytomegalovirus exposure and HLA in healthy donors. Study results and caveats: Rarity marked most TCR sequences, yet some public TCRs occurred in many donors. Cytomegalovirus association was assigned to under 200 TCR beta chains.

The CDR3 runs to 13 residues. V was shortened by 3 bases and J by 5 bases, with 11 bases between the two germline ends. Germline assignment: CDR1 MNHNS and CDR2 SASEGT. Data came from immunoSEQ multiplex PCR; TCRdb stores just in-frame clones and leaves some out. The sample lists approximately 220,000 clones; about 90% were seen once. The donors were members of the approximately 120-subject validation cohort (separate from the roughly 700-subject first cohort). Points on this clone: Its matching antigen is unknown.

The V gene is TRBV6-1, the J gene TRBJ2-7; perhaps TRBD2 as D (5 bases). The sequence was collected from a woman younger than 30 in good health and CMV-seronegative. The specimen was PBMCs. In DNA form, the CDR3 reads TGTGCCAGCAGTGACAGAGGGCCCCACGAGCAGTACTTC. Protein: CASSDRGPHEQYF.